Each of the 25 T cell receptor beta chains below was sequenced from the same sample in a study of cytomegalovirus exposure and HLA in healthy donors. PCR involved 60 Vbeta and 13 Jbeta primers. Generated by immunoSEQ multiplex PCR, the TCRdb table keeps only in-frame clones and is missing some. The data hold 190,000 or so clones, with under 85% observed a single time. The sample taken for sequencing was PBMCs. These receptors were collected from a man aged 50 to 59 in good health and CMV-seronegative.

V gene TRBV28 combines with J gene TRBJ2-7, with 9 bases identical to TRBD2. Germline V CDR1 and CDR2: MDHEN, SYDVKM. This CDR3 has 16 residues. Trimming at V came to 5 bases and at J to 3 bases, leaving 11 bases not matched to a gene. The CDR3 DNA reads as TGTGCCAGCAGTGGTTCTAGCGGGGAGACAAACTACGAGCAGTACTTC. Encoded protein: CASSGSSGETNYEQYF.

The rearrangement links TRBV5-8 to TRBJ1-2; no definite D call. V lost 3 bases and J 5 bases, leaving 11 bases between the germline ends. Germline V gene data show CDR1 as SGHTS and CDR2 as YDEGEE. The CDR3 runs 13 residues. CDR3 nucleotide sequence: TGTGCCAGCAGCTCGGGAGACCTGTATGGCTACACCTTC. Its translation: CASSSGDLYGYTF.

V gene TRBV28 combines with J gene TRBJ2-3; a possible D gene is TRBD2 (6 bases). The CDR3 extends over 14 amino acids. The germline V gene has CDR1 MDHEN and CDR2 SYDVKM. V lost 6 bases to trimming and J lost 5 bases, with 15 bases between them. The DNA for the CDR3 is TGTGCCAGCAGGTCCGGGACTCCTCTAGATACGCAGTATTTT. It is translated as CASRSGTPLDTQYF. The variable domain in full, with the rest retrieved from reference TRBV28 and TRBJ2-3, is DVKVTQSSRYLVKRTGEKVFLECVQDMDHENMFWYRQDPGLGLRLIYFSYDVKMKEKGDIPEGYSVSREKKERFSLILESASTNQTSMYLCASRSGTPLDTQYFGPGTRLTVL.

The chain links TRBV13 to TRBJ2-7, with D tentatively TRBD2 (5 bases). The CDR3 spans 14 residues. V gave up 1 base and J gave up 3 bases, with 10 bases separating them. Germline loops: CDR1 PRHDT, CDR2 FYEKMQ (reference sequence). DNA of the CDR3: TGTGCCAGCAGCTTAGCGAGCGGTCGCTACGAGCAGTACTTC. It yields the protein CASSLASGRYEQYF.

The chain has TRBV18 and TRBJ2-4, with TRBD1 matching 8 bases. CDR3 length equals 16 residues. The germline V gene encodes CDR1 KGHSH and CDR2 LQKENI. J was trimmed by 7 bases and V by 1 base; bases with no gene match: 9. CDR3 protein: CASSPRQGARGNIQYF. Here the CDR3 DNA reads TGTGCCAGCTCACCACGGCAGGGGGCGCGTGGGAACATTCAGTACTTC.

This chain links TRBV9 with TRBJ1-1; TRBD1 matches 12 bases. Trimming at V came to 4 bases and at J to 5 bases, leaving 12 bases not matched to a gene. CDR3 length: 17 residues. Germline assignment: CDR1 SGDLS and CDR2 YYNGEE. DNA for the CDR3: TGTGCCAGCAGCTCCTCAACAAGGGACAGGGGGCGTACTGAAGCTTTCTTT. Amino acids: CASSSSTRDRGRTEAFF.

The CDR3 protein is CASSLNRDTNQPQHF. The DNA of the CDR3 is TGTGCCAGCAGCTTAAACCGGGACACCAATCAGCCCCAGCATTTT. The V and J genes are TRBV11-2 and TRBJ1-5, with TRBD1 as a possible D gene (6 bases). Between the trimmed V and J ends, which lost 2 bases and 3 bases, there was a span of 11 bases. The CDR3 consists of 15 residues. Germline assignment: CDR1 SGHAT and CDR2 FQNNGV.

CDR3: CASCSFPGPQPQHF. The CDR3 DNA reads as TGTGCCAGCTGTTCGTTTCCGGGTCCTCAGCCCCAGCATTTT. The chain is built from TRBV7-8 and TRBJ1-5; D is uncertain. Trimming removed 8 bases from V and 6 bases from J, with 17 bases in between. The CDR3 extends over 14 amino acids. Germline V CDR1 and CDR2: SGHVS, FQNEAQ.

About this clone itself: One junction end does not reproduce the germline sequence, and a read error may be involved. The chain carries TRBV7-3 and TRBJ2-7, with D perhaps TRBD2 (5 bases). This CDR3 contains 13 residues. The germline V gene has CDR1 SGHTA and CDR2 FQGTGA. The DNA of the CDR3 is TGTGCCAGCAGCTCTAGCCCAGAGACTCAGAAATCTTTC. Translated, it gives CASSSSPETQKSF. Full variable domain (outside the CDR3, taken from reference TRBV7-3 and TRBJ2-7): GAGVSQTPSNKVTEKGKYVELRCDPISGHTALYWYRQSLGQGPEFLIYFQGTGAADDSGLPNDRFFAVRPEGSVSTLKIQRTERGDSAVYLCASSSSPETQKSFGPGTRLTVT.

The chain couples TRBV19 to TRBJ1-2, with D perhaps matching TRBD1 (5 bases). Per germline, CDR1 LNHDA and CDR2 SQIVND (reference sequence). This CDR3 spans 14 amino acids. V was trimmed by 4 bases and J by 4 bases, leaving 13 bases between them. In DNA form, the CDR3 reads TGTGCCAGTAGTAATGCCGGCAGGGTCTATGGCTACACCTTC. Protein: CASSNAGRVYGYTF.

The chain couples TRBV5-1 to TRBJ1-1, with TRBD1 matching 9 bases. Unmatched junction bases numbered 8, after V lost 4 bases and J lost 1 base. CDR1 and CDR2 from the germline V gene are SGHRS and YFSETQ. This CDR3 spans 16 amino acids. DNA for the CDR3: TGCGCCAGCAGCCCTATCCCGGGACAGGGGAACACTGAAGCTTTCTTT. It specifies CASSPIPGQGNTEAFF.

This rearrangement joins TRBV5-4 to TRBJ2-1; 12 bases map to TRBD2. Germline CDR1 is SGHNT and CDR2 is YYREEE (reference sequence). CDR3 size: 16 residues. V lost 4 bases and J lost 6; bases outside the gene matches: 8. Here the CDR3 DNA reads TGTGCCAGCAGCCCCCAACTAGCGGGGGGCTCCAATGAGCAGTTCTTC. Its protein is CASSPQLAGGSNEQFF. Full variable domain (remainder filled in from reference TRBV5-4 and TRBJ2-1): ETGVTQSPTHLIKTRGQQVTLRCSSQSGHNTVSWYQQALGQGPQFIFQYYREEENGRGNFPPRFSGLQFPNYSSELNVNALELDDSALYLCASSPQLAGGSNEQFFGPGTRLTVL.

The CDR3 protein is CASSQALAGSYNEQFF. The CDR3 DNA reads as TGCGCCAGCAGCCAAGCCCTAGCGGGCTCCTACAATGAGCAGTTCTTC. This chain links TRBV4-1 with TRBJ2-1; TRBD2 matches at 8 bases. This CDR3 is built from 16 residues. Germline CDR1 and CDR2: MGHRA and YSYEKL. The V and J ends lost 1 base and 0 bases, in that order; junction bases with no gene match: 2.

The chain has TRBV7-2 and TRBJ1-5; D might be TRBD1 (6 bases). CDR3 length: 15 amino acids. The germline V and J ends were trimmed by 4 bases and 4 bases, with 14 bases remaining between them. Germline assignment: CDR1 SGHTA and CDR2 FQGNSA. CDR3 in amino acids: CASSSQGRGNQPQHF. CDR3 DNA sequence: TGTGCCAGCAGCTCCCAGGGTAGGGGGAATCAGCCCCAGCATTTT.

The V call is TRBV18, the J call TRBJ2-7; TRBD1 matches 7 bases. Germline CDR1 reads KGHSH; CDR2 reads LQKENI. Losses at the gene ends were 3 bases for V and 6 bases for J; bases not matched to a gene: 14. This CDR3 is 16 amino acids long. CDR3 DNA: TGTGCCAGCTCACCTTCCGGACAGGTCCCCCCTGCCGAGCAGTACTTC. It is translated as CASSPSGQVPPAEQYF. Complete variable domain (other parts from reference TRBV18 and TRBJ2-7): NAGVMQNPRHLVRRRGQEARLRCSPMKGHSHVYWYRQLPEEGLKFMVYLQKENIIDESGMPKERFSAEFPKEGPSILRIQQVVRGDSAAYFCASSPSGQVPPAEQYFGPGTRLTVT.

Notes on this clone: One end of the junction varies from germline; a read error may be responsible. The CDR3: CSSSSPTSGGDYEQYF. The CDR3 nucleotides are TGTTCCAGCAGCTCCCCTACTAGCGGGGGAGACTACGAGCAGTACTTC. The V and J genes are TRBV7-9 and TRBJ2-7; TRBD2 aligns across 11 bases. The CDR3 has 16 residues. Germline V CDR1 and CDR2: SEHNR, FQNEAQ (reference sequence).

This chain uses TRBV4-2 with TRBJ2-7, with D possibly TRBD2 on 5 matching bases. Germline loops: CDR1 LGHNA, CDR2 YNFKEQ. This CDR3 comprises 14 residues. With 0 bases removed from V and 4 bases from J, the gap between germline ends came to 10 bases. CDR3 sequence: CASSQDTRNYEQYF. The CDR3 DNA reads as TGTGCCAGCAGCCAAGATACTAGAAATTACGAGCAGTACTTC.

The J gene is TRBJ2-1, the V gene TRBV7-2; D is unresolved. The CDR3 spans 15 residues. CDR1 is SGHTA and CDR2 is FQGNSA in the germline V gene. Trimming stripped 1 base from V and 6 bases from J, with 13 bases between. The CDR3 DNA is TGTGCCAGCAGCTTAGTCAGGTCAGTCCGCAATGAGCAGTTCTTC. Its protein product is CASSLVRSVRNEQFF.

The chain recombines TRBV9 with TRBJ1-2; the match to TRBD1 covers 7 bases. V was clipped by 4 bases and J by 3 bases; unmatched bases: 6. CDR3 size: 14 residues. CDR1 is SGDLS and CDR2 is YYNGEE in the germline V gene. In nucleotides, the CDR3 is TGTGCCAGCAGCAAAGGGGGCGGCGACTATGGCTACACCTTC. Residues: CASSKGGGDYGYTF.

CDR3 sequence reads: CASLRGQETDTQYF. The CDR3 bases are TGCGCCAGCTTGAGGGGACAGGAGACAGATACGCAGTATTTT. V and J are TRBV5-1 and TRBJ2-3; 8 positions match TRBD1. With 7 bases clipped from V and 3 bases from J, the junction kept 7 bases outside the gene matches. The CDR3 has 14 residues. CDR1 and CDR2 from the germline V gene are SGHRS and YFSETQ.

The gene calls are TRBV11-2 and TRBJ1-4, with 7 bases aligning to TRBD1. The CDR3 spans 13 residues. CDR1 is SGHAT, CDR2 FQNNGV, per germline. V gave up 0 bases and J gave up 11 bases; unmatched junction bases: 3. CDR3 protein: CASSLDRGQKLFF. Here the CDR3 DNA reads TGTGCCAGCAGCTTAGATCGGGGACAGAAACTGTTTTTT.

The CDR3 loop reads CARSLVRRESSYEQYF. In DNA form, the CDR3 reads TGTGCCAGAAGCTTGGTAAGGCGGGAAAGCTCCTACGAGCAGTACTTC. The rearrangement links TRBV5-3 to TRBJ2-7; D might be TRBD2 (6 bases). TRBV5-3 is an ORF; its function is uncertain. This CDR3 region has 16 residues. V lost 0 bases and J 0 bases, leaving 13 bases between the germline ends.

The chain uses TRBV14 and TRBJ1-1, with 9 positions matching TRBD1. Germline lookup yields CDR1 SGHDN and CDR2 FVKESK. With 2 bases clipped from V and 4 bases from J, the junction kept 5 bases outside the gene matches. CDR3 size: 15 residues. Written as DNA, the CDR3 is TGTGCCAGCAGCCAATGGACAGGGGAAGCCACTGAAGCTTTCTTT. Translated: CASSQWTGEATEAFF.

The rearrangement links TRBV5-1 to TRBJ2-1; tentatively, D is TRBD2 (5 bases). V was pared by 6 bases and J by 4 bases, with 20 bases between. The CDR3 length is 16 residues. Germline CDR1 and CDR2: SGHRS and YFSETQ. CDR3 sequence reads: CASNTGEGVPYNEQFF. The CDR3 DNA reads as TGCGCCAGCAACACCGGTGAGGGAGTCCCATACAATGAGCAGTTCTTC.

The genes are TRBV7-9 and TRBJ2-2; tentative D call: TRBD2 (6 bases). The CDR3 contains 14 residues. Germline V gene sequence: CDR1 SEHNR, CDR2 FQNEAQ (reference sequence). V lost 7 bases to trimming and J lost 4 bases, with 13 bases between them. CDR3 sequence: CASNSMGGTGELFF. CDR3 nucleotides: TGTGCCAGCAATAGTATGGGAGGCACCGGGGAGCTGTTTTTT.